Sequencing of this T cell receptor (beta chain) was carried out in a study of monozygotic twins with inflammatory bowel disease. The germline V gene encodes CDR1 MNHEY and CDR2 SVGEGT. The CDR3 has 13 residues. Each UMI harboured a 6-nucleotide sample barcode and was appended via template switching. TCRdb re-called the 5' RACE reads and catalogs CDR3 proteins one per entry, DNA excluded. The table lists fewer than 400,000 distinct CDR3 sequences. The gene calls are TRBV6-2 or TRBV6-3 and TRBJ2-1; TCRdb reports TRBD2, a call that lacks DNA to check it against. Sequencing was done on a sample of blood. The clonotype originates from a human donor with ulcerative colitis or Crohn's disease, or a healthy co-twin of an affected twin (not recorded which). The CDR3 loop is CASRLGAYNEQFF.